Reported below is one T cell receptor beta chain. The table lists this clone with a count of one. Its cognate antigen has yet to be identified. One base away there is no much larger clone; base qualities are not given. CD8 naive samples were obtained by positive selection for CCR7 among CD45RO-negative cells, yielding a CD45RA+CCR7+ population from which TemRA cells were excluded. The donors were healthy, HIV-negative adults who had no recently reported acute infections or vaccinations. Every donor was a Caucasian adult residing in Nashville, Tennessee, USA. After blood collection by leukapheresis, PBMCs were isolated using Ficoll-Histopaque density gradient centrifugation and then cryopreserved in the vapor phase of liquid nitrogen. Analytical flow cytometry was used to check the purity and quantity of each magnetically sorted T cell population. Genomic DNA was isolated from every sorted fraction and measured by UV absorbance on a Nanodrop 2000c.

V and J lose 0 bases and 4 bases, and a span of 9 bases separates them. CDR1 and CDR2 were assigned from the germline V gene as MGHRA and YSYEKL. The CDR3 has 14 amino acids, counting the end cysteine and phenylalanine. The kept DNA is CDR3 alone, 42 bases in frame from the first base. TCR CDR3 regions were amplified from genomic DNA by multiplex PCR using the deep immunoSEQ assay. For each cell subset, the extracted genomic DNA was distributed evenly across all wells of several immunoSEQ 96-well plates, and each plate served as one replicate. For sorted subsets, around 200 ng genomic DNA, equal to 25,000 to 35,000 T cell genomes, was loaded into each replicate PCR. The purified libraries were quantified using a Qubit 3.0 fluorometer, sized with a Bioanalyzer 2100, and then quantified again using the KAPA Library Quantification kit. Every immunoSEQ 96-well plate was sequenced on a separate single-read 150-cycle Illumina NextSeq 550 flow cell. The study's own analysis went as follows. Because the immunoSEQ output held only junctional sequences and lacked quality scores, the filtering could not match the filtering applied to full-length reads. Sequences were annotated with PyIR, a Python wrapper for IgBLAST v1.9, and V/J genes and CDR3 were assigned using IMGT germline references. Reads with weak V/J assignments (E-value above 1e-6), missing CDR3, stop codons, out-of-frame junctions, or ambiguous translated residues were removed. V3J clonotypes were defined as sequences sharing an identical inferred V gene, J gene, and CDR3 amino acid sequence. The percentage overlap between two repertoires was calculated by dividing the number of shared unique clonotypes by the size of the smaller repertoire. Richness of each repertoire was evaluated using RTK rarefaction, the Chao1 estimator, and Recon v2.1 estimates of unobserved clonotypes. Generation probabilities for all TCRbeta clonotypes obtained by the gDNA method from a few donors were computed using OLGA. TCRdb retrieved this table from immuneACCESS and kept in-frame rearrangements only. Not all clones are present; in checked studies, unresolved V genes account for under half, and no reason is known for the remainder. That table gives V, J and clone size, and the DNA gave D and trimming. This sample gives over 2,000,000 clones in total; around 93% of them show up just once. The top ten constitute approximately 1.6% of the sample.

The source of the sample is a study of shared clonotypes between healthy human individuals (dated by TCRdb to about 2020). Study-level background: The cohort comprised a couple of women and three men aged 18 to 49 years. For each donor, CD4 naive and CD4 memory were each run on three plates, CD8 naive on two plates, and CD8 memory on one plate. The study deeply sequenced blood TCR repertoires of several healthy adults to estimate repertoire size and the extent of clonotype sharing between individuals. Libraries were prepared and TCR repertoires were sequenced by different laboratories using diverse techniques, in order to increase sequencing depth and limit assay-specific biases. Per donor, leukapheresis produced somewhere between about 0.8 and 9 billion PBMCs.

Broad study findings and their caveats: Clonotypes shared by all four sorted-subset donors showed higher generation probabilities than non-shared clonotypes. Sampling was restricted to blood, and TCR repertoires in tissues likely differ from the TCR repertoires found in blood. Rarefaction of sorted-subset datasets indicated incomplete sequencing despite the large sequencing depth. Because the study included only a small number of donors, the genetic and exposure-history diversity represented was limited. About 5% of naive CD4, 3% to 4% of naive CD8, roughly 2.4% of memory CD4, and 0.35% to 0.5% of memory CD8 clonotypes were shared across several donors. Naive subsets generally had larger estimated clonotype richness than memory subsets did. Pairwise subsampling led to the expectation that sequencing depth would affect the degree of clonotype sharing among donors.

The source is a man aged 18-30 years in good health. Some clones in this sample may be carry-over from other donors' samples. Input material: naive CD8+ T cells from PBMCs. This specimen's cell subset or site label, per the study, means: CD45RA+CCR7+. The sequence links TRBV4-1 to TRBJ2-5; the D gene is not confidently resolved. The CDR3 region has the sequence CASSQERSTETQYF. The DNA is as follows: TGCGCCAGCAGCCAAGAAAGGAGCACAGAGACCCAGTACTTC.